The present TCR beta chain was sequenced within a study of blood T cell repertoires in COVID-19. Study at large: PBMCs, B-cell-depleted T cells, or T cells provided the cDNA or gDNA that made up the material.

Germline lookup yields CDR1 SGHRS and CDR2 YFSETQ. The CDR3 is 16 amino acids. V trimming: 0 bases; J trimming: 5 bases; junction bases outside the gene matches: 5. Original processing methods: Researchers report that nucleated cell counts were estimated from reference gene primer amplification. The method was immunoSEQ multiplex PCR; TCRdb's version includes in-frame clones alone and lacks a portion of them. The V and J calls and clone size were taken over from that table, and D and trimming were inferred from the DNA. The data show 140,000 or so clones, approximately 80% seen once. The specimen was peripheral blood. The chain couples TRBV5-1 to TRBJ1-4; TRBD1 matches 9 bases. The sequence came from a human donor in a cohort sampled during active COVID-19. The CDR3 nucleotides read TGCGCCAGCAGCTTGGGACAGGGGGGCCCAAATGAAAAACTGTTTTTT. This codes for CASSLGQGGPNEKLFF.